One and the same sample provided the 7 T cell receptor beta chains below, sequenced in a study of blood T cells in healthy people across ages. Primers used in a second PCR of about 7 to 12 cycles were a sample-barcoded 5' primer and a J-beta primer mix. Using its own MiXCR run on the 5' RACE reads, TCRdb lists one record per CDR3 protein. Of some 1.6 million distinct CDR3 sequences in the sample, almost 35% were seen once. The sample consisted of blood. The receptor source for this set is a woman between 25 and 40 years old in good health.

This chain links TRBV3-1 with TRBJ2-5, with TRBD2 identical over 7 bases. V shed 5 bases, J shed 3 bases, and the junction held 9 bases outside the gene matches. The germline V gene encodes CDR1 LGHDT and CDR2 YNNKEL (reference sequence). The CDR3 is 15 amino acids. The CDR3 region has the DNA TGTGCCAGCAGCTTTAGTACCGGGAGGAAAGAGACCCAGTACTTC. This gives the protein CASSFSTGRKETQYF.

This clonotype showed up many times. The DNA for the CDR3 is TGCAGCGCCCCCCACCCGAGCAATGAGCAGTTCTTC. Protein: CSAPHPSNEQFF. The V and J genes are TRBV29-1 and TRBJ2-1; D gene ambiguous. CDR3 length: 12 amino acids. The V gene lost 7 bases and the J gene lost 6 bases, with 13 bases spanning the gap. Germline CDR1 reads SQVTM; CDR2 reads ANQGSEA.

This clonotype was seen at least ten times. The CDR3 spells CASSQDYLPDTQYF. DNA of the CDR3: TGCGCCAGCAGCCAAGACTATCTACCAGATACGCAGTATTTT. V and J are TRBV4-1 and TRBJ2-3; D unresolved. Trimming removed 0 bases from V and 4 bases from J, with 8 bases in between. This CDR3 is 14 amino acids long. Germline loops: CDR1 MGHRA, CDR2 YSYEKL.

This clonotype was detected only a few times. This chain connects TRBV29-1 to TRBJ2-3; 7 nucleotides align to TRBD2. The germline CDR1 and CDR2 sequences are SQVTM and ANQGSEA. J was trimmed by 1 base and V by 4 bases; bases with no gene match: 5. This CDR3 is 14 amino acids long. CDR3 coding DNA: TGCAGCGTTGCAAGTCGGGGGGGCACAGATACGCAGTATTTT. It codes for CSVASRGGTDTQYF.

The sample holds a few counts of this clonotype. V usage is TRBV4-1 and J usage is TRBJ2-1, with 9 bases matching TRBD2. V lost 0 bases, J lost 5 bases, and 2 bases stayed unmatched. CDR1 MGHRA and CDR2 YSYEKL come from the germline V gene. The CDR3 has 15 amino acids. This CDR3 reads CASSQEAGGNNEQFF. The CDR3 bases are TGCGCCAGCAGCCAAGAGGCGGGGGGGAACAATGAGCAGTTCTTC.

This clonotype was detected a few times. The rearrangement uses TRBV7-3 and TRBJ2-1; D uncertain. Deletions cut 5 bases from V and 6 bases from J, with 17 bases between. Germline V gene sequence: CDR1 SGHTA, CDR2 FQGTGA. The CDR3 spans 15 residues. The CDR3: CASSLIGAAANEQFF. The CDR3 DNA sequence: TGTGCCAGCAGCCTCATAGGTGCTGCGGCCAATGAGCAGTTCTTC.

The genes are TRBV18 and TRBJ2-7, with 16 bases matching TRBD2. Germline V lookup: CDR1 KGHSH, CDR2 LQKENI. This CDR3 has 17 amino acids. The trim removed 6 bases at V and 1 base at J, leaving 6 bases unmatched. The CDR3 DNA follows: TGTGCCAGCTCCCCGGGACTAGCGGGAGGGCCTTCCTACGAGCAGTACTTC. It codes for CASSPGLAGGPSYEQYF.